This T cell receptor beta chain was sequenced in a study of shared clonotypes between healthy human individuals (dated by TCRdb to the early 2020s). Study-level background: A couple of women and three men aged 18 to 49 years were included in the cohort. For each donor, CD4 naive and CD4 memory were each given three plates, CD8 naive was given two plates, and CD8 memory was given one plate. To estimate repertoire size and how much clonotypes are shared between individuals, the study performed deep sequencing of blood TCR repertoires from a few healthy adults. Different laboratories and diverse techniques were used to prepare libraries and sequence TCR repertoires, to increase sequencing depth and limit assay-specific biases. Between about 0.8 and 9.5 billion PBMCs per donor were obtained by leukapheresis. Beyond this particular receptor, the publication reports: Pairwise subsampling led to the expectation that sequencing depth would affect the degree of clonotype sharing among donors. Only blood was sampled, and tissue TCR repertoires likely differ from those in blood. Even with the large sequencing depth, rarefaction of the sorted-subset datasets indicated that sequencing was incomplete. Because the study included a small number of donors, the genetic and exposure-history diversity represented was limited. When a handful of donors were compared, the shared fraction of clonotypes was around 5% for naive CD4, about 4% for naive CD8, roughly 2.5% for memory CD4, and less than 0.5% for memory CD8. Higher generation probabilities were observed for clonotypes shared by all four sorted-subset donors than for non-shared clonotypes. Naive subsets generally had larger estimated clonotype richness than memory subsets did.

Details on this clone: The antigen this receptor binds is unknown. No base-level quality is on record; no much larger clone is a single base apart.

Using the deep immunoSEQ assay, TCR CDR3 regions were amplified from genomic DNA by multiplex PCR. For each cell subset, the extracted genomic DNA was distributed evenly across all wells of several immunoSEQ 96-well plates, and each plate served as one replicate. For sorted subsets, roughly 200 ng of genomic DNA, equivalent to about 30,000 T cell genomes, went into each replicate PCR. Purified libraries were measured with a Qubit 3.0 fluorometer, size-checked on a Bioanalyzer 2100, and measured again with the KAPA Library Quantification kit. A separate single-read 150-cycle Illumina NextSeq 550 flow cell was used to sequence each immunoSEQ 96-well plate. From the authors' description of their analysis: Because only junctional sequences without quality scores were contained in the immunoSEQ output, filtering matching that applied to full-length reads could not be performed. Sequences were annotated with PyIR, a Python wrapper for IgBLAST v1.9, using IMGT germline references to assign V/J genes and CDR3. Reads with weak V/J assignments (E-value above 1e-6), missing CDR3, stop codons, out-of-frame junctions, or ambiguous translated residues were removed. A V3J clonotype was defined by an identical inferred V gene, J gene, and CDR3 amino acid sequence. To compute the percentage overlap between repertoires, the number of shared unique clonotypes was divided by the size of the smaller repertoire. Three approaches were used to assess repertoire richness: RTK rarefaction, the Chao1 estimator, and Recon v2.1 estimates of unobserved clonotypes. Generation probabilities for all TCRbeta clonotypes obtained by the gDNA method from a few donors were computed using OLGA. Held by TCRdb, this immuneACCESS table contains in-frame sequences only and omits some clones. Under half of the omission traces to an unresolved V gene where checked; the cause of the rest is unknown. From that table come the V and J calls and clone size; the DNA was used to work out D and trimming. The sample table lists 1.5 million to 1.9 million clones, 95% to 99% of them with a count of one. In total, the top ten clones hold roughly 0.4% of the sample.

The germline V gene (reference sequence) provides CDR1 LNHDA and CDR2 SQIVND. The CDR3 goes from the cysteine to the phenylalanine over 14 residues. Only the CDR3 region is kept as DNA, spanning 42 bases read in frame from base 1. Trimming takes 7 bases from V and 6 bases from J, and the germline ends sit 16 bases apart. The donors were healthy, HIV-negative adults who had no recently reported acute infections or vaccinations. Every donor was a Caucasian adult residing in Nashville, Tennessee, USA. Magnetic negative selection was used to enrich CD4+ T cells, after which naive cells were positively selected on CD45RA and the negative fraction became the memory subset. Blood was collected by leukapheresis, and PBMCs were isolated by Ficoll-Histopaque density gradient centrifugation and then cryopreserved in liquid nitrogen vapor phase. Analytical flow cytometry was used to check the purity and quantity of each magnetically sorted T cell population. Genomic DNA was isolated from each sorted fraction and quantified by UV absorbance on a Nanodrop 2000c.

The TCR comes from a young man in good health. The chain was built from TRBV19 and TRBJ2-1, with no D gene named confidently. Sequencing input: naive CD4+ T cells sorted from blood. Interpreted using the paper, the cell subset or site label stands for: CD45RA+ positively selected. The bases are TGTGCCAGTACTGTTACTACCATCGGCAATGAGCAGTTCTTC. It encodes CASTVTTIGNEQFF.